The clone carrying this T cell receptor (beta chain) was observed once. The antigen is not known. These data belong to a study of cytomegalovirus exposure and HLA in healthy donors. Study-wide points: Fewer N-insertions (relative to the approximately 700-donor mean) were reportedly seen in an Asian-associated ancestry cluster in a later analysis.

It was with 60 Vbeta and 13 Jbeta primers that the PCR ran. The method was immunoSEQ multiplex PCR; TCRdb's version includes in-frame clones alone and lacks a portion of them. The sample has approximately 70,000 clones, 70% to 80% seen once; the top ten hold about 10%. The germline V gene has CDR1 SGHDT and CDR2 YYEEEE. The CDR3 has 11 amino acids. Trimming stripped 4 bases from V and 4 bases from J, with 3 bases between. Sample: PBMCs. This TCR derives from a woman aged 45-65 years in good health and CMV-seropositive. The rearrangement uses TRBV5-6 and TRBJ2-1; D call uncertain. This CDR3 reads CASSLYNEQFF. DNA of the CDR3: TGTGCCAGCAGCCTATACAATGAGCAGTTCTTC.